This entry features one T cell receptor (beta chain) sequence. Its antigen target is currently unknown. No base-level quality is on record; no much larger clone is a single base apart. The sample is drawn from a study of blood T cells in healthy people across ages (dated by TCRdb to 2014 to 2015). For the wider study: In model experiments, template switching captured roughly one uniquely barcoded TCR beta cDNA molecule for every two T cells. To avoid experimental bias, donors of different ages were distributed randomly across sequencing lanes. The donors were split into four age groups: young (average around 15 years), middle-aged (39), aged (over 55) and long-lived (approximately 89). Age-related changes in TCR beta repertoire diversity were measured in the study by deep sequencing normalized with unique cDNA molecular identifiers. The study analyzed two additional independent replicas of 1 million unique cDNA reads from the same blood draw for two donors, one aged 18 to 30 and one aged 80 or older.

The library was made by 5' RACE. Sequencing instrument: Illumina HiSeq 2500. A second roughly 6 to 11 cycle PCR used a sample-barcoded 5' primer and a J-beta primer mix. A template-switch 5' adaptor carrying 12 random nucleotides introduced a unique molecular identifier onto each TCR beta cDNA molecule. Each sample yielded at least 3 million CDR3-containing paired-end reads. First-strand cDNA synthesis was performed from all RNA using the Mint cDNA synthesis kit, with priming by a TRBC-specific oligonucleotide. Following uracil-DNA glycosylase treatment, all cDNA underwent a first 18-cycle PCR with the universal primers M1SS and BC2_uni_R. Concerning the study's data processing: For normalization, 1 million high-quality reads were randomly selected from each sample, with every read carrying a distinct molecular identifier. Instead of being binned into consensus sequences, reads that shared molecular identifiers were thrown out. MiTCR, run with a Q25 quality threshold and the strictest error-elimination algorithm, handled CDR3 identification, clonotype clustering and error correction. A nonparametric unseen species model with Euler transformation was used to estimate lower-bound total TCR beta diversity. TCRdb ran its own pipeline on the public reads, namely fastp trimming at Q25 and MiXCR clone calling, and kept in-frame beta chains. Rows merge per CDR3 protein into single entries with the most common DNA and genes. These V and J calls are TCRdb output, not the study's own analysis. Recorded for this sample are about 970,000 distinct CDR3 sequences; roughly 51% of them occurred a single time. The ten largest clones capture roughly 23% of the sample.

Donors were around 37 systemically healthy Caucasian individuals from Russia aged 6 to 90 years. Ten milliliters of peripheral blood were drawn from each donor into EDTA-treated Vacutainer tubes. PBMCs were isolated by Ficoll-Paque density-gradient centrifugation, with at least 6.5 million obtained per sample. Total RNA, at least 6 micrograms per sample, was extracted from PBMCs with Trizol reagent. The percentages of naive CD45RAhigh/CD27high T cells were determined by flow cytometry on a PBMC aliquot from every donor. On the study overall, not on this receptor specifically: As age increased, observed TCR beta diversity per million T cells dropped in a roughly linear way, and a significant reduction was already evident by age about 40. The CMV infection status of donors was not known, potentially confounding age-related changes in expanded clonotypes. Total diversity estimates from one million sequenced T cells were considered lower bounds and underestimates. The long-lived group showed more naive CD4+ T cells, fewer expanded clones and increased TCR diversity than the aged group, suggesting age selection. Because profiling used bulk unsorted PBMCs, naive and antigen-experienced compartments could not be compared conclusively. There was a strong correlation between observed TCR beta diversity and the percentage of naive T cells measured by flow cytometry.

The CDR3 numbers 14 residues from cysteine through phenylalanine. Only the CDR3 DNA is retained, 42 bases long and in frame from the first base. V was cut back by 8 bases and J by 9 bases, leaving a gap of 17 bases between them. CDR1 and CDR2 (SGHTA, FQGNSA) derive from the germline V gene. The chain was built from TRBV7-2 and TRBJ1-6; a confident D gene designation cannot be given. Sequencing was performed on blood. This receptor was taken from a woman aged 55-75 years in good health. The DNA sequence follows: TGTGCCAGCGGCGGTTCGGGGTCTCTTTCACCCCTCCACTTT. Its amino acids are CASGGSGSLSPLHF.